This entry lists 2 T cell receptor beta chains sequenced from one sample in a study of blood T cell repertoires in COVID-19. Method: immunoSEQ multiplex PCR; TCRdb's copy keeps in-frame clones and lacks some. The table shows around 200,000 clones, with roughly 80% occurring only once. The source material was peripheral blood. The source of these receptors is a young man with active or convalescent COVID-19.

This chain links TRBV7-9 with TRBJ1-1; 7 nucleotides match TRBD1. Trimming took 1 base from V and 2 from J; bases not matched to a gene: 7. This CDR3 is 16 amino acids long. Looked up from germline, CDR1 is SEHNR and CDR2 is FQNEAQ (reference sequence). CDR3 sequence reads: CASSLVTGQYNTEAFF. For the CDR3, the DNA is TGTGCCAGCAGCTTAGTAACGGGACAGTACAACACTGAAGCTTTCTTT.

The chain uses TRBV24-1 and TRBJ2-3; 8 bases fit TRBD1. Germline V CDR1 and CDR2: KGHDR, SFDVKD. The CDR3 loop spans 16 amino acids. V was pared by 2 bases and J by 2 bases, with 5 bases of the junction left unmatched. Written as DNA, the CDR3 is TGTGCCACCAGTGATTCTGGGACAGGACACACAGATACGCAGTATTTT. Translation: CATSDSGTGHTDTQYF.